What follows are 5 T cell receptor beta chains derived from one specimen sequenced in a study of T cell responses to AZD1222 COVID-19 vaccine. The protocol was immunoSEQ multiplex PCR, while the TCRdb copy is restricted to in-frame clones and leaves out a portion. The sample carries some 130,000 clones, 91% recorded once. Sequencing was performed on peripheral blood, taken on day 0 of AZD1222 vaccination. These receptors all stem from an adult in good health.

V and J are TRBV7-2 and TRBJ1-2; D possibly corresponds to TRBD1 (5 bases). This CDR3 region has 14 residues. V lost 0 bases to trimming and J lost 7 bases, with 12 bases between them. Germline loops: CDR1 SGHTA, CDR2 FQGNSA. DNA of the CDR3: TGTGCCAGCAGCTTAGCAGGGGTTTATGGTGGCTACACCTTC. Protein product: CASSLAGVYGGYTF.

The chain is built from TRBV18 and TRBJ2-3; D is unclear. Germline CDR1 KGHSH, CDR2 LQKENI. This CDR3 has 14 amino acids. V was cut by 2 bases and J by 6 bases, with 12 bases left in between. CDR3 in amino acids: CASSPDHSADTQYF. The CDR3 bases are TGTGCCAGCTCACCAGACCACAGCGCGGATACGCAGTATTTT.

V gene TRBV15 combines with J gene TRBJ1-4; no firm D call. CDR3 length equals 13 residues. V was clipped by 8 bases and J by 1 base, with 8 bases between them. The V gene's germline CDR1 is LNHNV and CDR2 YYDKDF (reference sequence). CDR3 sequence (DNA): TGTGCCACCCACCGGCTAACTAATGAAAAACTGTTTTTT. Translation: CATHRLTNEKLFF.

The chain is built from TRBV27 and TRBJ2-2; D call uncertain. The V and J ends lost 6 bases and 7 bases respectively, with 12 bases between them. The germline gives CDR1 MNHEY, CDR2 SMNVEV (reference sequence). The CDR3 is made up of 13 amino acids. CDR3: CASRIKLGGELFF. The DNA of the CDR3 is TGTGCCAGCAGAATCAAGCTCGGCGGGGAGCTGTTTTTT.

This clone has only one observation. The gene calls are TRBV28 and TRBJ1-1, with a tentative D call TRBD1 (6 bases). The CDR3 is 14 residues long. Germline assignment: CDR1 MDHEN and CDR2 SYDVKM. V lost 3 bases, J lost 4 bases, and 12 bases lay in between. Here the CDR3 DNA reads TGTGCCAGCAGTTTGGCAGGGGTGGGCACTGAAGCTTTCTTT. Translating gives CASSLAGVGTEAFF.